The 28 T cell receptor beta chains below all came from one sample that was sequenced in a study of blood T cell repertoires in COVID-19. The assay was immunoSEQ multiplex PCR, and TCRdb's table has in-frame clones only and misses some. Of approximately 210,000 clones in the sample, around 82% were seen once. Material: PBMCs or T cells enriched from blood (not recorded which). Receptors were obtained from a man aged 30-40 years with acute COVID-19.

The J gene is TRBJ1-1, the V gene TRBV25-1; D ambiguous. Germline CDR1 and CDR2: MGHDK and SYGVNS. The V end lost 6 bases, the J end lost 6 bases, and 14 bases lay between the germline ends. The CDR3 runs to 13 residues. This chain's CDR3 is CASSLDAAAEAFF. The DNA for the CDR3 is TGTGCCAGCAGCCTTGACGCGGCCGCTGAAGCTTTCTTT.

The rearrangement joins TRBV5-1 to TRBJ2-3; tentative D call: TRBD1 (5 bases). The CDR3 loop spans 14 amino acids. Germline V lookup: CDR1 SGHRS, CDR2 YFSETQ. V lost 0 bases to trimming and J lost 4 bases, with 9 bases between them. CDR3 DNA sequence: TGCGCCAGCAGCTTGGTAGGGGTCCCAGATACGCAGTATTTT. The encoded protein is CASSLVGVPDTQYF.

J is TRBJ1-6 and V is TRBV19; unclear D gene. Trimming shortened V by 8 bases and J by 0 bases, and 14 bases separated the two germline ends. Germline CDR1 and CDR2: LNHDA and SQIVND (reference sequence). The CDR3 extends over 16 amino acids. This CDR3 is CASSQTWSSYNSPLHF. CDR3 DNA sequence: TGTGCCAGTTCCCAGACTTGGAGCTCCTATAATTCACCCCTCCACTTT.

This chain's CDR3 is CASSYPLGGGRDEQYF. CDR3 DNA sequence: TGTGCCAGCAGTTACCCCCTCGGGGGGGGTAGGGACGAGCAGTACTTC. V and J are TRBV6-5 and TRBJ2-7, with 8 positions matching TRBD2. Germline V lookup: CDR1 MNHEY, CDR2 SVGAGI. The CDR3 runs 16 residues. Trimming at V came to 2 bases and at J to 5 bases, leaving 11 bases not matched to a gene.

This clone was detected ten times or more. This chain uses TRBV7-2 with TRBJ2-3; 8 nucleotides agree with TRBD1. CDR1 SGHTA and CDR2 FQGNSA come from the germline V gene. This CDR3 is 18 amino acids long. The trim removed 1 base at V and 0 bases at J, leaving 9 bases unmatched. In DNA form, the CDR3 reads TGTGCCAGCAGCTTAGTGGCAGGGGGCCCCCTTAGCACAGATACGCAGTATTTT. Its protein product is CASSLVAGGPLSTDTQYF.

The rearrangement uses TRBV6-5 and TRBJ2-7, with 9 bases that match TRBD1. Germline CDR1 is MNHEY and CDR2 is SVGAGI. The junction had 5 bases not matched to a gene; V was cut back by 6 bases and J by 2 bases. The CDR3 is 14 amino acids. The CDR3 protein is CASSSGTGTYEQYF. The CDR3 nucleotides are TGTGCCAGCAGCTCCGGGACAGGGACCTACGAGCAGTACTTC.

This chain links TRBV28 with TRBJ1-1, with a weak D call TRBD1 (5 bases). The CDR3 totals 13 residues. CDR1 is MDHEN, CDR2 SYDVKM, per germline. The V and J ends lost 3 bases and 3 bases respectively, with 8 bases between them. The CDR3 DNA reads as TGTGCCAGCAGTTTGGGGGGGGACACTGAAGCTTTCTTT. Translated: CASSLGGDTEAFF. The whole variable domain, filled in from reference TRBV28 and TRBJ1-1, reads DVKVTQSSRYLVKRTGEKVFLECVQDMDHENMFWYRQDPGLGLRLIYFSYDVKMKEKGDIPEGYSVSREKKERFSLILESASTNQTSMYLCASSLGGDTEAFFGQGTRLTVV.

The table lists this clone with many counts. The CDR3 protein is CASSPGTGEIYEQYF. CDR3 nucleotides: TGTGCCAGCTCACCCGGGACAGGGGAAATCTACGAGCAGTACTTC. This chain links TRBV18 with TRBJ2-7; 10 nucleotides match TRBD1. Germline CDR1 KGHSH, CDR2 LQKENI. The CDR3 consists of 15 residues. V was clipped by 3 bases and J by 3 bases; unmatched bases: 5.

The chain has TRBV28 and TRBJ2-3, with 7 nucleotides matching TRBD1. The V and J ends lost 6 bases and 2 bases, in that order; junction bases with no gene match: 8. Germline CDR1 and CDR2: MDHEN and SYDVKM. The CDR3 is 15 amino acids. The CDR3 nucleotides are TGTGCCAGCAGAACCGGGACAGCGAACACAGATACGCAGTATTTT. Residues: CASRTGTANTDTQYF.

This clone has a handful of counts. The CDR3 region has the DNA TGTGCCAGCTCACCACTACAGAACCCCCAAGAGACCCAGTACTTC. Encoded protein: CASSPLQNPQETQYF. The rearrangement links TRBV18 to TRBJ2-5; D is undetermined. The germline V gene encodes CDR1 KGHSH and CDR2 LQKENI. V dropped 1 base and J dropped 1 base, with 10 bases sitting between them. The CDR3 covers 15 residues.

The V gene is TRBV5-1, the J gene TRBJ1-2; D not certain. The CDR3 length is 14 residues. Trimming took 0 bases from V and 4 from J, leaving 10 bases between them. Germline lookup yields CDR1 SGHRS and CDR2 YFSETQ. CDR3 coding DNA: TGCGCCAGCAGCTTGGCCGAGGTCCGCTATGGCTACACCTTC. This gives the protein CASSLAEVRYGYTF.

The rearrangement links TRBV6-4 to TRBJ1-1; the D gene is possibly TRBD1 (5 bases). V shed 2 bases and J shed 8 bases, with 9 bases lying between them. The CDR3 has 12 amino acids. The germline gives CDR1 MRHNA, CDR2 SNTAGT. The CDR3 loop reads CASSDGTREAFF. DNA of the CDR3: TGTGCCAGCAGTGACGGGACTCGCGAAGCTTTCTTT.

The chain couples TRBV28 to TRBJ2-7, with 8 bases aligning to TRBD2. This CDR3 contains 16 residues. The germline CDR1 and CDR2 sequences are MDHEN and SYDVKM. J gave up 8 bases and V 3 bases, and 15 bases lay outside the gene matches. The CDR3 coding sequence is TGTGCCAGCAGTTTCGCTCGGCTAGCGGGTTACGATCAGCAGTACTTC. It translates to CASSFARLAGYDQQYF.

The table lists this clone with a count of one. The chain carries TRBV7-3 and TRBJ1-2, with TRBD1 as a possible D gene (6 bases). Per the germline V gene, CDR1 is SGHTA and CDR2 is FQGTGA. This CDR3 spans 17 amino acids. The V end lost 4 bases, the J end lost 4 bases, and 22 bases lay between the germline ends. For the CDR3, the DNA is TGTGCCAGCAGCTCCCCCCCGGACAGCCCTCCCCTCTATGGCTACACCTTC. Its protein is CASSSPPDSPPLYGYTF.

The gene calls are TRBV27 and TRBJ1-2, with D tentatively TRBD1 (5 bases). The V end lost 2 bases, the J end lost 3 bases, and 13 bases lay between the germline ends. CDR3 length equals 15 residues. The germline V gene has CDR1 MNHEY and CDR2 SMNVEV (reference sequence). CDR3 sequence reads: CASSLEGRDYYGYTF. As DNA, the CDR3 is TGTGCCAGCAGTTTAGAGGGCAGGGACTACTATGGCTACACCTTC.

The chain joins TRBV7-3 to TRBJ1-2; 12 bases map to TRBD1. The CDR3 totals 15 residues. The J segment lost 5 bases and the V segment lost 5 bases, leaving 6 bases of the junction unmatched. In germline, CDR1 is SGHTA, CDR2 FQGTGA. The CDR3 reads CASSAGQGALYGYTF. CDR3 sequence (DNA): TGTGCCAGCAGCGCGGGACAGGGGGCGCTTTATGGCTACACCTTC.

This clone was counted a few times. The chain's CDR3 is CSGGEAKGGYTF. CDR3 bases: TGCAGCGGTGGGGAGGCGAAGGGAGGCTACACCTTC. The rearrangement joins TRBV29-1 to TRBJ1-2; no clear D. Germline V CDR1 and CDR2: SQVTM, ANQGSEA. The CDR3 has 12 amino acids. V was shortened by 7 bases and J by 8 bases, with 17 bases between the two germline ends.

This chain connects TRBV21-1 to TRBJ1-3; whether TRBD1, the table's D call, matches the DNA was not checked. TRBV21-1 constitutes a pseudogene. The CDR3 has 14 residues. CDR3 sequence (DNA): TGTGCCAGCAGCAAAGCCCCGACAGGAAACACCATATATTTT. Translation gives CASSKAPTGNTIYF.

The chain couples TRBV19 to TRBJ1-1, with D hard to call. Trimming took 3 bases from V and 6 from J, leaving 11 bases between them. Germline CDR1 and CDR2: LNHDA and SQIVND (reference sequence). The CDR3 has 13 amino acids. CDR3 region: CASSIYPRAEAFF. Here the CDR3 DNA reads TGTGCCAGTAGTATTTACCCCCGCGCTGAAGCTTTCTTT.

There are a few counts of this clone. This sequence joins TRBV7-9 and TRBJ1-2; D is perhaps TRBD1 (6 bases). From germline, CDR1 is SEHNR and CDR2 FQNEAQ (reference sequence). The CDR3 loop spans 15 amino acids. V was trimmed by 5 bases and J by 6 bases, leaving 19 bases between them. CDR3: CASSHTSRDMHGYTF. In DNA, the CDR3 is TGTGCCAGCAGCCACACCTCCCGGGACATGCATGGCTACACCTTC.

This clone was detected only once. This rearrangement joins TRBV12-3 or TRBV12-4 to TRBJ2-7; D call uncertain. V lost 2 bases and J lost 4, with 9 bases in between. This CDR3 comprises 13 residues. The CDR3 nucleotides are TGTGCCAGCAGTTTAACACAGAGATACGAGCAGTACTTC. It specifies CASSLTQRYEQYF.

The chain links TRBV6-4 to TRBJ2-2; 9 nucleotides match TRBD2. Germline-derived CDR1 and CDR2 are MRHNA and SNTAGT. This CDR3 spans 14 amino acids. V was pared by 6 bases and J by 5 bases, with 4 bases of the junction left unmatched. The DNA of the CDR3 is TGTGCCAGCAGGATAGCGGGGGATACCGGGGAGCTGTTTTTT. Translated, it gives CASRIAGDTGELFF.

The chain combines TRBV7-9 with TRBJ1-4; TRBD1 agrees at 12 bases. The CDR3 sequence is 17 residues long. V trimming: 2 bases; J trimming: 7 bases; junction bases outside the gene matches: 8. Germline CDR1 reads SEHNR; CDR2 reads FQNEAQ (reference sequence). The CDR3 sequence is CASSLKGQGAPREKLFF. The CDR3 nucleotides read TGTGCCAGCAGCTTAAAGGGACAGGGGGCACCTCGTGAAAAACTGTTTTTT.

This CDR3 reads CASSLGLAGLDEQFF. In DNA, the CDR3 is TGCGCCAGCAGCTTGGGTCTAGCGGGCTTGGATGAGCAGTTCTTC. The V and J genes are TRBV5-1 and TRBJ2-1; 8 nucleotides match TRBD2. The V segment lost 0 bases and the J segment 8 bases; nucleotides outside the gene matches: 7. There are 15 residues in the CDR3. Per the germline V gene, CDR1 is SGHRS and CDR2 is YFSETQ.

The CDR3 DNA is TGTGCCAGCAGCCGACTACGAGCAGATACGCAGTATTTT. It translates to CASSRLRADTQYF. The chain joins TRBV3-1 (or the pseudogene TRBV3-2) to TRBJ2-3; D is perhaps TRBD2 (5 bases). CDR3 length equals 13 residues. CDR1 and CDR2 (germline): LGHDT, YNNKEL (reference sequence). V was pared by 4 bases and J by 4 bases, with 9 bases between.

Details on this clone: Other DNA sequences within the sample encode an identical CDR3. The chain recombines TRBV7-9 with TRBJ1-1; D gene ambiguous. In germline, CDR1 is SEHNR, CDR2 FQNEAQ (reference sequence). Deletions cut 5 bases from V and 2 bases from J, with 6 bases between. CDR3 length: 12 residues. The CDR3 region has the DNA TGTGCCAGCAGCCCCTTCAACACTGAAGCTTTCTTT. This translates into CASSPFNTEAFF.

The gene calls are TRBV11-2 and TRBJ2-2, with 7 nucleotides matching TRBD2. Germline lookup yields CDR1 SGHAT and CDR2 FQNNGV. The CDR3 runs to 17 residues. V trimming: 3 bases; J trimming: 1 base; junction bases outside the gene matches: 8. The CDR3 DNA reads as TGTGCCAGCAGCTTTGAGGTGACGGGGGGGAACACCGGGGAGCTGTTTTTT. Translating it yields CASSFEVTGGNTGELFF.

This clone has ten or more counts. The junction and the germline gene differ at one end; a read error may be behind it. V gene TRBV29-1 combines with J gene TRBJ1-5, with D maybe TRBD1 (5 bases). Germline values: CDR1 SQVTM, CDR2 ANQGSEA. This CDR3 is built from 13 residues. CDR3: CSVKEQDGQPQHF. The CDR3 coding sequence is TGCAGCGTTAAAGAACAGGATGGCCAGCCCCAGCATTTT.